This T cell receptor beta chain stems from a study of OX40 agonist ivuxolimab in advanced cancers. The sample holds one count of this clone. Antigen unknown. Sequencing was performed with immunoSEQ multiplex PCR; in TCRdb, only in-frame clones are kept and a portion is missing. The data show about 110,000 clones, about 91% seen once. Broader study findings: Clonal expansion from baseline to week 6 occurred in both CD4+ and CD8+ T cells.

The sequence derives from an adult with an advanced solid tumor such as melanoma, head and neck, liver or kidney cancer. This material consisted of CD4+ or CD8+ T cells sorted from blood, taken in a trial of the OX40 agonist ivuxolimab.

In DNA, the CDR3 is TGCGCCAGCAGTGAGTCATCACATACGCAGTATTTT. The encoded protein is CASSESSHTQYF. The rearrangement uses TRBV10-1 and TRBJ2-3, with D unresolved. Germline V gene lookup returns CDR1 WNHNN and CDR2 SYGVQD (reference sequence). The CDR3 is 12 amino acids. The ends were cut back, 0 bases at V and 7 bases at J, with 5 bases in the middle.